These 23 T cell receptor beta chains share one sample of origin, sequenced in a study of T cells in Graves' hyperthyroidism and ophthalmopathy. RNA transcripts yielded amplified TCR beta CDR3 regions. First-round RT-PCR with HTBI primers amplified the TCR CDR3 region. TCRdb reprocessed the multiplex PCR reads with MiXCR, giving one entry per CDR3 protein. The table records approximately 360,000 distinct CDR3 sequences, roughly 25% of them present only once. The sequenced sample consisted of blood. The receptors come from a man aged 50 to 60 with Graves' hyperthyroidism.

This sequence joins TRBV13 and TRBJ2-1; 9 bases are shared with TRBD2. Trimming cost V 6 bases and J 6 bases; bases outside gene matches: 6. The germline V gene encodes CDR1 PRHDT and CDR2 FYEKMQ (reference sequence). The CDR3 runs to 14 residues. CDR3 protein: CASSRTTSGNEQFF. CDR3 DNA sequence: TGTGCCAGCAGTCGCACGACTAGCGGCAATGAGCAGTTCTTC.

This clonotype has just a few counts. The CDR3 sequence is CASSSSGRWGGELFF. The CDR3 DNA reads TGTGCCAGCAGTTCTAGCGGGAGATGGGGCGGGGAGCTGTTTTTT. The rearrangement uses TRBV6-2 or TRBV6-3 and TRBJ2-2; TRBD2 agrees at 10 bases. CDR3 length equals 15 residues. Trimming at V came to 4 bases and at J to 7 bases, leaving 6 bases not matched to a gene. The germline V gene has CDR1 MNHEY and CDR2 SVGEGT.

The genes are TRBV5-1 and TRBJ2-1; the D gene could be TRBD1 or TRBD2 (6 bases each). The CDR3 is 15 residues long. CDR1 and CDR2 (germline): SGHRS, YFSETQ. The V and J ends lost 1 base and 2 bases respectively, with 10 bases between them. CDR3 region: CASSLSRGAYNEQFF. CDR3 in DNA: TGCGCCAGCAGCTTGTCGAGGGGGGCCTACAATGAGCAGTTCTTC.

The gene calls are TRBV10-1 and TRBJ2-1, with TRBD2 identical over 11 bases. V was pared by 9 bases and J by 5 bases, with 9 bases of the junction left unmatched. The CDR3 length is 15 residues. Germline assignment: CDR1 WNHNN and CDR2 SYGVQD (reference sequence). CDR3 residues: CARTSGSHTDNEQFF. For the CDR3, the DNA is TGCGCCAGAACTAGCGGGAGTCATACGGACAATGAGCAGTTCTTC.

This chain joins TRBV19 and TRBJ1-4; D remains unclear. V lost 5 bases, J lost 8 bases, and 12 bases lay in between. Looked up from germline, CDR1 is LNHDA and CDR2 is SQIVND (reference sequence). There are 13 residues in the CDR3. The CDR3 nucleotides are TGTGCCAGTAGTTCAGGTGGGCCCGAAAAACTGTTTTTT. Protein: CASSSGGPEKLFF.

The chain recombines TRBV6-2 or TRBV6-3 with TRBJ1-2, with 10 bases identical to TRBD1. Germline V gene data show CDR1 as MNHEY and CDR2 as SVGEGT. The CDR3 contains 14 residues. Unmatched junction bases numbered 9, after V lost 7 bases and J lost 7 bases. CDR3 DNA sequence: TGTGCCAGCAATACCGGGACAGGGGCTTCTGGCTACACCTTC. Its translation: CASNTGTGASGYTF.

This clonotype was picked up many times. V usage is TRBV6-6 and J usage is TRBJ1-1, with D perhaps TRBD1 (6 bases). The CDR3 sequence is 14 residues long. With 2 bases removed from V and 4 bases from J, the gap between germline ends came to 11 bases. Looked up from germline, CDR1 is MNHNY and CDR2 is SVGAGI (reference sequence). CDR3 bases: TGTGCCAGCAGTTACAGTTCCAGGGGCACTGAAGCTTTCTTT. The encoded protein is CASSYSSRGTEAFF.

The rearrangement links TRBV3-1 to TRBJ2-3; perhaps TRBD1 as D (5 bases). Per germline, CDR1 LGHDT and CDR2 YNNKEL (reference sequence). V shed 0 bases and J shed 4 bases, with 20 bases lying between them. This CDR3 spans 18 amino acids. The chain's CDR3 is CASSQESTGRVYADTQYF. The CDR3 nucleotides read TGTGCCAGCAGCCAAGAATCCACGGGCAGGGTATATGCAGATACGCAGTATTTT.

This clonotype was recorded a few times. The chain couples TRBV3-1 to TRBJ2-1; 8 positions agree with TRBD2. In germline, CDR1 is LGHDT, CDR2 YNNKEL (reference sequence). CDR3 length: 16 residues. V shed 6 bases, J shed 6 bases, and the junction held 13 bases outside the gene matches. This CDR3 is CASRSGPLAGFNEQFF. CDR3 in DNA: TGTGCCAGCAGATCCGGGCCGCTAGCGGGTTTCAATGAGCAGTTCTTC.

There are many counts of this clonotype. The rearrangement links TRBV2 to TRBJ2-7; 9 bases fit TRBD1. The CDR3 is made up of 13 amino acids. J gave up 5 bases and V 6 bases, and 5 bases lay outside the gene matches. CDR1 and CDR2 from the germline V gene are SNHLY and FYNNEI. CDR3 loop: CASSGTGRDEQYF. The CDR3 nucleotides read TGTGCCAGCAGCGGGACAGGGAGGGACGAGCAGTACTTC. The whole variable domain, filled in from reference TRBV2 and TRBJ2-7, reads EPEVTQTPSHQVTQMGQEVILRCVPISNHLYFYWYRQILGQKVEFLVSFYNNEISEKSEIFDDQFSVERPDGSNFTLKIRSTKLEDSAMYFCASSGTGRDEQYFGPGTRLTVT.

This clonotype was picked up many times. In DNA, the CDR3 is TGTGCCTGGGCCCTACAGGGCTCCTACGAGCAGTACTTC. Protein sequence: CAWALQGSYEQYF. This sequence joins TRBV30 and TRBJ2-7, with a possible D match to TRBD1 (6 bases). V was trimmed by 5 bases and J by 0 bases, leaving 11 bases between them. Germline CDR1 and CDR2: GTSNPN and SVGIG (reference sequence). The CDR3 covers 13 residues.

In its sample, this clonotype was seen a few times. The CDR3 here is CASRIRTSGRDEQFF. The CDR3 region has the DNA TGTGCCAGCCGAATTAGGACTAGCGGGAGAGATGAGCAGTTCTTC. This rearrangement joins TRBV6-1 to TRBJ2-1, with 13 nucleotides matching TRBD2. Germline V gene sequence: CDR1 MNHNS, CDR2 SASEGT. With 8 bases clipped from V and 8 bases from J, the junction kept 9 bases outside the gene matches. The CDR3 runs 15 residues.

The CDR3 sequence is CASSEESGRAPDNEQFF. CDR3 DNA sequence: TGTGCCAGCAGTGAAGAGAGCGGGAGGGCGCCGGACAATGAGCAGTTCTTC. The J gene is TRBJ2-1, the V gene TRBV6-1; 10 positions agree with TRBD2. Germline assignment: CDR1 MNHNS and CDR2 SASEGT. Trimming at V came to 1 base and at J to 5 bases, leaving 8 bases not matched to a gene. This CDR3 is 17 amino acids long.

This clonotype was recorded at least ten times. The chain carries TRBV3-1 and TRBJ1-2; D is ambiguous. Trimming cost V 3 bases and J 1 base, with 6 bases left between them. CDR3 length equals 13 residues. Per germline, CDR1 LGHDT and CDR2 YNNKEL (reference sequence). CDR3 protein: CASSQTHNYGYTF. The CDR3 DNA follows: TGTGCCAGCAGCCAGACACATAACTATGGCTACACCTTC.

This chain connects TRBV3-1 to TRBJ1-5; possibly TRBD1 for D (5 bases). Germline-derived CDR1 and CDR2 are LGHDT and YNNKEL (reference sequence). Trimming left V 1 base short and J 9 bases short, with 10 bases between. This CDR3 comprises 13 residues. The CDR3: CASSQARGGPQHF. The CDR3 DNA is TGTGCCAGCAGCCAAGCGAGGGGAGGGCCCCAGCATTTT.

This clonotype has a handful of counts. V gene TRBV2 combines with J gene TRBJ1-2, with a tentative D call TRBD1 (6 bases). The CDR3 spans 14 residues. Germline V CDR1 and CDR2: SNHLY, FYNNEI. V lost 6 bases, J lost 7 bases, and 18 bases lay in between. The DNA of the CDR3 is TGTGCCAGCAGAACAGGGACCGCCGTCGGTGGCTACACCTTC. Its protein product is CASRTGTAVGGYTF.

The gene calls are TRBV7-9 and TRBJ2-6; D may match TRBD1 or TRBD2 (5 bases each). Germline assignment: CDR1 SEHNR and CDR2 FQNEAQ (reference sequence). V lost 5 bases and J lost 2, with 16 bases in between. This CDR3 has 17 amino acids. The CDR3 DNA is TGTGCCAGCAGCATTACGCCCGGGACCCCTGGGGCCAACGTCCTGACTTTC. Translation: CASSITPGTPGANVLTF.

Only a few counts were recorded for this clonotype. At one of its ends the junction is not consistent with the germline gene, which may arise from a read error. The chain employs TRBV7-2 and TRBJ2-5, with 9 bases identical to TRBD2. This CDR3 has 15 amino acids. Germline V gene lookup returns CDR1 SGHTA and CDR2 FQGNSA. In DNA, the CDR3 is TGTGCCGGCAGCCCGGGACTAGCTCCGGGGGAGACCCAGTACTTC. Translated: CAGSPGLAPGETQYF.

The rearrangement joins TRBV7-9 to TRBJ2-3; D uncertain. The CDR3 length is 14 residues. V was pared by 2 bases and J by 2 bases, with 8 bases between. Per the germline V gene, CDR1 is SEHNR and CDR2 is FQNEAQ (reference sequence). CDR3 nucleotide sequence: TGTGCCAGCAGCTTAATGGCAACCACAGATACGCAGTATTTT. It is translated as CASSLMATTDTQYF.

V and J are TRBV3-1 and TRBJ2-7; tentatively, D is TRBD2 (6 bases). The length of the CDR3 is 15 residues. Germline loops: CDR1 LGHDT, CDR2 YNNKEL (reference sequence). The V end lost 5 bases, the J end lost 4 bases, and 18 bases lay between the germline ends. CDR3 sequence reads: CASSALSGGKYEQYF. CDR3 DNA sequence: TGTGCCAGCAGCGCCCTCAGTGGCGGGAAGTACGAGCAGTACTTC.

This clonotype was seen repeatedly, ten times or more. The rearrangement uses TRBV18 and TRBJ2-7; D is perhaps TRBD1 (5 bases). CDR3 length: 12 residues. The germline V gene has CDR1 KGHSH and CDR2 LQKENI. V was clipped by 2 bases and J by 5 bases, with 7 bases between them. The CDR3, as DNA: TGTGCCAGCTCACCAGGGGCCCACGAGCAGTACTTC. The encoded protein is CASSPGAHEQYF.

The CDR3 loop reads CASSDHLGGEQYF. DNA for the CDR3: TGTGCCAGCAGCGACCACCTGGGGGGCGAGCAGTACTTC. This sequence joins TRBV9 and TRBJ2-7, with a possible D match to TRBD2 (6 bases). This CDR3 has 13 amino acids. Germline CDR1 reads SGDLS; CDR2 reads YYNGEE. Trimming took 3 bases from V and 6 from J, leaving 13 bases between them.

This clonotype was seen only a few times. This chain links TRBV12-3 or TRBV12-4 with TRBJ2-1; 9 nucleotides line up with TRBD1. V lost 1 base and J lost 6; bases outside the gene matches: 4. The CDR3 has 15 amino acids. CDR3 DNA: TGTGCCAGCAGTTTAGGCGGGACAGGGATCAATGAGCAGTTCTTC. This translates into CASSLGGTGINEQFF.